What follows are 7 T cell receptor beta chains derived from one specimen sequenced in a study of control samples from healthy donors and cancer patients (TCRdb year 2020). Library construction relied on the immunoSEQ multiplex PCR assay. TCRdb mirrors the immuneACCESS table, restricted to in-frame sequences. Some clones are absent from its copies; in checked studies, under half trace to an unresolved V gene, and the reason for the others is unknown. For this sample there are about 120,000 clones; 70% to 90% appear just once. Around 3.5% of the sample comes from the top ten. Source material: blood. The source is a middle-aged man in good health.

The chain combines TRBV14 with TRBJ1-2, with D maybe TRBD1 (5 bases). Germline V gene data show CDR1 as SGHDN and CDR2 as FVKESK. Trimming took 0 bases from V and 7 from J, leaving 15 bases between them. The CDR3 is 15 amino acids. CDR3 sequence (DNA): TGTGCCAGCAGCCAAGATAATCGGGGCTCGTCTGGCTACACCTTC. Amino acid sequence: CASSQDNRGSSGYTF. The complete variable domain, with remaining parts taken from reference TRBV14 and TRBJ1-2, reads EAGVTQFPSHSVIEKGQTVTLRCDPISGHDNLYWYRRVMGKEIKFLLHFVKESKQDESGMPNNRFLAERTGGTYSTLKVQPAELEDSGVYFCASSQDNRGSSGYTFGSGTRLTVV.

V and J are TRBV18 and TRBJ2-7; D perhaps matches TRBD1 (6 bases). Germline assignment: CDR1 KGHSH and CDR2 LQKENI. The CDR3 loop spans 14 amino acids. V lost 3 bases and J lost 3, with 12 bases in between. As DNA, the CDR3 is TGTGCCAGCTCACCGCAAATGGACAGCTACGAGCAGTACTTC. Its translation: CASSPQMDSYEQYF.

The chain uses TRBV12-3 or TRBV12-4 and TRBJ2-3, with D uncertain. Trimming stripped 6 bases from V and 1 base from J, with 5 bases between. The CDR3 has 12 residues. The CDR3, as DNA: TGTGCCAGCAGCCGCCGCACAGATACGCAGTATTTT. Translating gives CASSRRTDTQYF.

The V call is TRBV30, the J call TRBJ1-5; unclear D gene. The V and J ends lost 3 bases and 2 bases respectively, with 11 bases between them. CDR3 length equals 14 residues. The V gene's germline CDR1 is GTSNPN and CDR2 SVGIG (reference sequence). The CDR3 reads CAWSKRRGNQPQHF. DNA for the CDR3: TGTGCCTGGAGCAAGAGAAGGGGCAATCAGCCCCAGCATTTT.

On this clone itself: Other DNA sequences in this sample translate to the same CDR3. The chain is built from TRBV6-5 and TRBJ1-1; TRBD1 might be the D (6 bases). This CDR3 spans 13 amino acids. With 6 bases removed from V and 1 base from J, the gap between germline ends came to 9 bases. CDR1 and CDR2 from the germline V gene are MNHEY and SVGAGI. CDR3 DNA: TGTGCCAGCAGAAGGACAGAGAACACTGAAGCTTTCTTT. This encodes CASRRTENTEAFF.

In this sample, this clone is medium-sized. The chain uses TRBV19 and TRBJ1-6; 10 bases are a match to TRBD1. Germline V gene lookup returns CDR1 LNHDA and CDR2 SQIVND (reference sequence). Trimming took 5 bases from V and 9 from J; bases not matched to a gene: 7. CDR3 length: 15 residues. The CDR3 sequence is CASSPGQGMSSPLHF. The CDR3 coding sequence is TGTGCCAGTAGTCCGGGACAGGGGATGAGTTCACCCCTCCACTTT.

The chain links TRBV3-1 (or the pseudogene TRBV3-2) to TRBJ1-1; D call uncertain. With 1 base removed from V and 4 bases from J, the gap between germline ends came to 13 bases. Germline V gene data show CDR1 as LGHDT and CDR2 as YNNKEL (reference sequence). CDR3 length: 15 residues. CDR3 residues: CASSQGYTPITEAFF. The CDR3 DNA reads TGTGCCAGCAGCCAAGGGTATACACCAATCACTGAAGCTTTCTTT.